The entry that follows covers one T cell receptor (beta chain) sequence. Clones were read by immunoSEQ multiplex PCR, and TCRdb kept only the in-frame ones, dropping some. The table has 70,000 to 75,000 clones, less than 90% seen once. Time point described: pretreatment peripheral blood. This sample is drawn from a study of PD-L1 blockade in urothelial cancer. In the study overall: Before enrollment, 0 to 3 chemotherapy regimens had been given to patients.

CDR1 and CDR2 from the germline V gene are SGHTA and FQGTGA. The CDR3 contains 13 residues. V was cut by 4 bases and J by 10 bases, with 16 bases left in between. The receptor's source is a woman in her 70s with urothelial cancer. This sample comprised PBMCs, obtained around atezolizumab (anti-PD-L1) treatment. The chain employs TRBV7-3 and TRBJ1-1, with no clear D. CDR3 nucleotide sequence: TGTGCCAGCAGCTCCCGAGATGGAGGGAGAGCTTTCTTT. It codes for CASSSRDGGRAFF.